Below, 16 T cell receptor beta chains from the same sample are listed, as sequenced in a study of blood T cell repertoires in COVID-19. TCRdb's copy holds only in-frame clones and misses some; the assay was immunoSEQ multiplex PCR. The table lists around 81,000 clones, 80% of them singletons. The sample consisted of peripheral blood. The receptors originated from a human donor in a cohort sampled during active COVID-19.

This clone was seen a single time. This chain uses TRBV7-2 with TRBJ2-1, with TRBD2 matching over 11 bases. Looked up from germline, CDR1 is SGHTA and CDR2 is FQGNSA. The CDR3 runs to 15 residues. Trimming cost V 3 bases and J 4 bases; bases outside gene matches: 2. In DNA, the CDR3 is TGTGCCAGCAGCTTTAGCGGGGGGGATTACAATGAGCAGTTCTTC. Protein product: CASSFSGGDYNEQFF.

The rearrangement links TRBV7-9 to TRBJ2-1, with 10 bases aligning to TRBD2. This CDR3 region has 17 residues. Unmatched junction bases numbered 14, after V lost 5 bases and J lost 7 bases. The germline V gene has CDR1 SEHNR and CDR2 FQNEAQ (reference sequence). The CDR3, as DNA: TGTGCCAGCAGCCTAATCAGGGCTAGCGGGAGTCAGAATGAGCAGTTCTTC. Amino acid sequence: CASSLIRASGSQNEQFF.

CDR3 DNA sequence: TGTGCCAGCAGGGGGGGCGCCGGGACAGGGGGCTACGAGCAGTACTTC. Protein sequence: CASRGGAGTGGYEQYF. The gene calls are TRBV3-1 (or the pseudogene TRBV3-2) and TRBJ2-7; 11 bases line up with TRBD1. The CDR3 is 16 amino acids. J gave up 3 bases and V 6 bases, and 10 bases lay outside the gene matches. In germline, CDR1 is LGHDT, CDR2 YNNKEL (reference sequence).

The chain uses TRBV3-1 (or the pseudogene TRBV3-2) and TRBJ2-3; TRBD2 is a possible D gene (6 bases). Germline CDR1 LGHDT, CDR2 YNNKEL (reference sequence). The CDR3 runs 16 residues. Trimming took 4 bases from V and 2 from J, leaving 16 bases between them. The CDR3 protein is CASSRRAGGNTDTQYF. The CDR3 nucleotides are TGTGCCAGCAGCCGACGGGCAGGAGGGAACACAGATACGCAGTATTTT.

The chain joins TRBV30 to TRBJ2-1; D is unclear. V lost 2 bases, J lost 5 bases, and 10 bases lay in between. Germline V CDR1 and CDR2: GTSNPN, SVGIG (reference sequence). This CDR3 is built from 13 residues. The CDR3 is CAWSFSSNNEQFF. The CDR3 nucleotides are TGTGCCTGGAGTTTTAGCAGCAACAATGAGCAGTTCTTC.

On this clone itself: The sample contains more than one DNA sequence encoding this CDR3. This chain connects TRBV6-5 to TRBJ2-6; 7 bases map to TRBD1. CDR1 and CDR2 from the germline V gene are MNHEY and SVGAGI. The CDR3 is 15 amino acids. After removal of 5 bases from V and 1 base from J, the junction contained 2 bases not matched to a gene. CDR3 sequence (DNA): TGTGCCAGCAGTCCAGGGGGTTCTGGGGCCAACGTCCTGACTTTC. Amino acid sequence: CASSPGGSGANVLTF.

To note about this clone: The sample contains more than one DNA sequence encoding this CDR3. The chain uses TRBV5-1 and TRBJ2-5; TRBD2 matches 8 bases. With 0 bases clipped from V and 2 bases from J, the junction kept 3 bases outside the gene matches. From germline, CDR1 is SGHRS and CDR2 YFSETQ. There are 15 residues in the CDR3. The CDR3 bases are TGCGCCAGCAGCTTGGGTCGGGGGGGTCAAGAGACCCAGTACTTC. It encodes CASSLGRGGQETQYF.

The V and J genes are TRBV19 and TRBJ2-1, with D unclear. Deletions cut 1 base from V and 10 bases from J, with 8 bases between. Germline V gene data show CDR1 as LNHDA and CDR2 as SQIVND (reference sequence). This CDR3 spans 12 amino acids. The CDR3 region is CASSIVAREQFF. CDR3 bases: TGTGCCAGTAGTATAGTCGCGCGGGAGCAGTTCTTC. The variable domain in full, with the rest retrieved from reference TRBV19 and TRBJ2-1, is DGGITQSPKYLFRKEGQNVTLSCEQNLNHDAMYWYRQDPGQGLRLIYYSQIVNDFQKGDIAEGYSVSREKKESFPLTVTSAQKNPTAFYLCASSIVAREQFFGPGTRLTVL.

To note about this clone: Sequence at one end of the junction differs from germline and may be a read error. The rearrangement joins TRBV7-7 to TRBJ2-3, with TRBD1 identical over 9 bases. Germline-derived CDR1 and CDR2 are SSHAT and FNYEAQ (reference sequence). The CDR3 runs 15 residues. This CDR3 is CASSNRGPGSGTQYF. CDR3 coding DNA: TGTGCTAGCAGCAACAGGGGGCCGGGTAGTGGTACGCAGTATTTT.

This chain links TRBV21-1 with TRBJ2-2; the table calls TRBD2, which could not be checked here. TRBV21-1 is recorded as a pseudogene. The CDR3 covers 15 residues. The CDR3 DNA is TGTGCCAGCAGCAGTGCTAGCGGGGACACCGGGGAGCTGTTTTTT. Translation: CASSSASGDTGELFF.

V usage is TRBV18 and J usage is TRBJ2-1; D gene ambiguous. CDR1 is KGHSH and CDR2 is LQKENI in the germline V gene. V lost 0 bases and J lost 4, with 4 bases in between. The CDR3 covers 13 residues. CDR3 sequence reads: CASSPPSYNEQFF. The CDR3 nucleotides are TGTGCCAGCTCACCACCGTCGTACAATGAGCAGTTCTTC.

The CDR3 loop is CASSQDPVLAGGIRETQYF. CDR3 DNA: TGTGCCAGCAGCCAAGATCCGGTACTAGCGGGGGGGATAAGAGAGACCCAGTACTTC. The rearrangement links TRBV3-1 (or the pseudogene TRBV3-2) to TRBJ2-5; 13 nucleotides line up with TRBD2. The V gene's germline CDR1 is LGHDT and CDR2 YNNKEL (reference sequence). The CDR3 length is 19 residues. V shed 0 bases, J shed 4 bases, and the junction held 11 bases outside the gene matches.

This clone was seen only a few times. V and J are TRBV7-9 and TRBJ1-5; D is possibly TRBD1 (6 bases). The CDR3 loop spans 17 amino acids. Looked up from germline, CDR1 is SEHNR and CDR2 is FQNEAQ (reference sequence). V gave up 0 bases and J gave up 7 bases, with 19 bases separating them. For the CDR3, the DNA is TGTGCCAGCAGCTTAGCGCCAGGGGCCGGCCTGGTGCAGCCCCAGCATTTT. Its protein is CASSLAPGAGLVQPQHF.

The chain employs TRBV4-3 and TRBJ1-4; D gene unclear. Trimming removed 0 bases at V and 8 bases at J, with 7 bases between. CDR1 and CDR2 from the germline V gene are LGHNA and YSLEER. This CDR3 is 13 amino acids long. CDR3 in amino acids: CASSQDFGEKLFF. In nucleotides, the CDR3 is TGCGCCAGCAGCCAAGATTTTGGCGAAAAACTGTTTTTT.

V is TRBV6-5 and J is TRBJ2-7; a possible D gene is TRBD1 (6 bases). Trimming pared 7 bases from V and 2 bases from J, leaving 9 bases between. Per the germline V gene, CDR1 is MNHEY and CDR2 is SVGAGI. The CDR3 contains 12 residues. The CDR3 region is CASTDRTYEQYF. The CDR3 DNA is TGTGCCAGCACCGACAGGACCTACGAGCAGTACTTC.

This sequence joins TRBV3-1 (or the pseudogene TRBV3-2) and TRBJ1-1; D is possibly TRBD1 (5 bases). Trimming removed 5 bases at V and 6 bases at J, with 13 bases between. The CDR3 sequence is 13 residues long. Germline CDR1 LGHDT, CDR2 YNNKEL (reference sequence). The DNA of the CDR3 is TGTGCCAGCAGCTTCCAGGGAACCCCTGAAGCTTTCTTT. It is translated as CASSFQGTPEAFF.